This T cell receptor beta chain was found in a study of cytomegalovirus exposure and HLA in healthy donors (dated by TCRdb to about 2017). Some background on the complete study: An earlier analysis of several hundred of the donors reported around 280 Gb of sequence data and around 120 million unique TCR beta sequences obtained from around 170 million T cells. Around 300 gigabases of sequencing data and approximately 84 million unique TCR sequences were included in an early release covering about 600 HLA-typed donors. The genetic ancestry cluster associated with self-reported Caucasian donors included roughly 84% of the 398 genotyped donors. The aim of the study was to test whether cataloging public T cell receptors could identify signatures of past pathogen exposure. The T cell repertoires of around 670 subjects were profiled by immunosequencing and related to cytomegalovirus serostatus. In addition to the first cohort of 666 subjects, a separate validation cohort of 120 different subjects was used. To predict cytomegalovirus infection status, the study combined high-throughput TCR immunosequencing, statistical association of individual TCRs with disease status, and machine learning. A later analysis re-examined previously published TCR beta repertoires from hundreds of donors and added high-resolution HLA genotyping to investigate patterns of TCR occurrence. Rather than drawing on any new phenotypic data, the later analysis identified candidate immune exposures from TCR beta sequences and the way those sequences occurred across donors. To decide whether each TCR beta V gene segment behaved as functional or pseudogenic, an earlier analysis of some 600 of the donors relied on high-throughput TCR beta sequencing. Donor age, sex, ethnicity and CMV serostatus were compiled together with the repertoire data. In a later genetic analysis, genome-wide SNP genotypes for about 55% of the roughly 700 donors were used, and that subset was treated as a discovery cohort. Every discovery cohort repertoire had been produced on one sequencing platform. HLA typing included class I and class II loci at four-digit resolution. The number of donors typed differed by locus, with about 629-630 for A, B, C, DRB1 and DQB1, roughly 520 for DQA1, about 610 for DPA1, and under 490 for DPB1. Four to six DR-DQ haplotypes were handled as single units for association and clustering, since linkage in the cohort was strong. Among 300 to 500 genotyped donors of the cohort, an average of approximately 220,000 unique TCR beta nucleotide sequences was sequenced per donor, of which about 18% were non-productive. Broad study findings and their caveats: A later analysis associated about 17,000 TCR beta sequences with specific HLA alleles at a false discovery rate of 0.05. In an earlier analysis of 587 of the donors, most TCR beta V segments appeared in productive rearrangements about 87% or about 30% of the time, broadly matching IMGT annotations. The only immune exposure information available for the cohort was CMV serostatus. Linkage disequilibrium might explain the correlated functional status among segregating V segments, but an unknown experimental factor could not be ruled out. Sequencing depth was assumed to be roughly uniform across donors in the presence/absence analyses, though that assumption may not hold. Some IMGT-functional V segments, including TRBV6-2 and TRBV6-3, could not be distinguished by the 87-base-pair reads and were therefore excluded. Assigning TCR associations to individual alleles was difficult when HLA alleles, especially DR and DQ, strongly co-occurred. This cohort had only TCR beta chains sequenced, and the lack of alpha or paired-chain data limited which features could be detected. A group of highly shared sequence variants was considered likely to be a technical artifact of the sequencing pipeline. A later genetic analysis reported fewer N-insertions in productive TCRs among donors in an Asian-associated ancestry cluster than the approximately 670-donor mean. The classifier was reported to diagnose cytomegalovirus status with high specificity and sensitivity in both the original and validation cohorts. Because counts were too low, roughly 16 rarely observed V segments, including chromosome 9 orphons, were excluded from the earlier analysis of 587 of the donors. V-gene and J-gene trimming of TCR beta chains was associated with a missense DCLRE1C variant in a later genetic analysis, and the association was replicated in an independent cohort. Across donors, most TCR sequences were observed very rarely, whereas some public TCRs were present in many individuals. A few of the identified cytomegalovirus-associated TCR beta chains were confirmed in vitro to be specific for cytomegalovirus antigens. A total of some 180 TCR beta chains were listed by the study as associated with cytomegalovirus. According to a later analysis, parvovirus B19, influenza, CMV and Epstein-Barr virus appeared linked to several top co-occurrence clusters. Most CMV-associated TCR beta chains appeared to be HLA-restricted in a later analysis, and the HLA associations seemed to be driven largely by CMV exposure. A further reported finding was that TCR beta sequences accurately predicted the HLA-A and HLA-B alleles for most subjects in the first cohort. The authors suggested that the approach could potentially be extended to other disease states and immunological phenotypes. Because some donors lacked HLA typing at each locus, the association tests relied only on the typed subset. In a later analysis, TCR association rates were found to vary across HLA loci, with the most associated TCRs seen for DRB1 alleles and the fewest for HLA-C alleles. Compared with equally common non-associated chains, HLA-associated TCR beta chains in a later analysis were more clonally expanded and had lower generation probabilities.

The trim is 5 bases for V and 4 bases for J, with a gap of 13 bases between the germline ends. CDR1 SGHTS and CDR2 YDEGEE were looked up in the germline V gene. The CDR3 sequence holds 15 residues, the cysteine and phenylalanine included. Kept here is only the CDR3 DNA, which spans 45 bases and is read in frame from base 1. The library was produced with the immunoSEQ multiplex PCR assay. The multiplex PCR relied on a mix of 60 forward primers for TCR Vbeta segments and 13 reverse primers for TCR Jbeta segments. The CDR3 region of rearranged TCR beta genes was amplified from genomic DNA by a multiplex PCR assay. Amplified TCR beta libraries were sequenced as 87-base-pair reads on the Illumina HiSeq System. On the authors' methods: A later analysis counted tens of millions of unique TCR beta chains across the 550 to 700 repertoires, and roughly 11 million of these chains were shared by at least two donors. To remove PCR and sequencing errors, raw reads were error-corrected and collapsed into unique sequences using a nearest-neighbor algorithm that merged closely related sequences. To assign V, D and J gene segments, CDR3 sequences were aligned to IMGT reference sequences. Each retained sequence needed at least a six-nucleotide match to both a V gene segment and a J gene segment. A rearrangement counted as productive if the CDR3 had no stop codons and remained in frame with V and J, and every other rearrangement counted as non-productive. CDR3 was defined by IMGT convention, running from the second conserved V-encoded cysteine to the conserved J-encoded phenylalanine. The earlier analysis of a few hundred of the donors excluded any sequence lacking an unambiguous match to a single V gene segment. In an earlier analysis of several hundred of the donors, V segments were called functional above 56.7% productive rearrangements and were called segregating when the between-donor standard deviation exceeded 5%. To diagnose cytomegalovirus status from the catalog of TCR beta chain sequences, a statistical classification framework was built. V and J gene assignment, in a later analysis, came from comparing TCR nucleotide sequences with IMGT/GENE-DB human TR gene sequences. Using the TCRdist pipeline, a later analysis assigned CDR3 sequences along with most-parsimonious VDJ recombination scenarios. In a later analysis, each TCR beta chain was defined by its CDR3 amino acid sequence together with its V-gene family, and reads without a unique V-gene family were excluded. As a way to deal with suspected cross-contamination and a sequencing artifact, a later analysis dropped 592 nucleotide sequences that were highly shared and had low generation probability. For each public chain, a later analysis derived a clonal expansion index from normalized ranks of inferred template counts within each repertoire. In a later analysis, generation probabilities were computed using a VDJ recombination model fitted to out-of-frame rearrangements, and the results were checked against IGoR. In a later analysis, hypergeometric tests were used to score TCR-TCR, TCR-HLA and TCR-CMV co-occurrence, with a repertoire-size bias correction applied to TCR pairs. To estimate false discovery rates, a later analysis permuted the HLA or CMV assignments 20 times. In a later analysis, co-occurring TCRs were grouped using DBSCAN, with TCRdist sequence similarity added in when clustering inside HLA-allele-positive subsets. For co-occurrence clustering, repertoires with fewer than 30,000 or more than 120,000 public chains were excluded, along with five or six repertoires with anomalous nucleotide sharing. Entries here come from immuneACCESS through TCRdb and include only in-frame sequences with V and J called. Some clones fail to appear in such tables; in the studies checked, an unresolved V gene covers under half of the shortfall, and the cause of the remainder is unknown. V and J calls and clone size come straight from that table; D and trimming were deduced from the DNA. The sample contains 90,000 to 130,000 clones, approximately 86% of them found a single time. In total, the top ten clones hold around 1.9% of the sample.

Turning to this clone: What this receptor recognizes is not known. Base qualities are missing; no much larger clone stands one base away.

In total, roughly 710 healthy bone marrow donors made up the cohort. Cohort members were all nominally healthy when sampled, although unrecorded immune exposures were likely present. The donor tested CMV seronegative and was one of the 352 seronegative cohort members. Each donor provided a peripheral blood sample, and peripheral blood mononuclear cells were used for TCR beta sequencing. Genomic DNA was extracted from the blood cell samples with the Qiagen DNeasy Blood Extraction Kit. The rearranged segments are TRBV5-8 and TRBJ2-6; 5 matching bases give a weak D call of TRBD2. The specimen was PBMCs. This sequence was found in a man aged 40-55 years in good health and CMV-seronegative. The sequence in DNA is TGTGCCAGCAGGTATCGGGGTTCAGGGGCCAACGTCCTGACTTTC. The encoded protein is CASRYRGSGANVLTF.